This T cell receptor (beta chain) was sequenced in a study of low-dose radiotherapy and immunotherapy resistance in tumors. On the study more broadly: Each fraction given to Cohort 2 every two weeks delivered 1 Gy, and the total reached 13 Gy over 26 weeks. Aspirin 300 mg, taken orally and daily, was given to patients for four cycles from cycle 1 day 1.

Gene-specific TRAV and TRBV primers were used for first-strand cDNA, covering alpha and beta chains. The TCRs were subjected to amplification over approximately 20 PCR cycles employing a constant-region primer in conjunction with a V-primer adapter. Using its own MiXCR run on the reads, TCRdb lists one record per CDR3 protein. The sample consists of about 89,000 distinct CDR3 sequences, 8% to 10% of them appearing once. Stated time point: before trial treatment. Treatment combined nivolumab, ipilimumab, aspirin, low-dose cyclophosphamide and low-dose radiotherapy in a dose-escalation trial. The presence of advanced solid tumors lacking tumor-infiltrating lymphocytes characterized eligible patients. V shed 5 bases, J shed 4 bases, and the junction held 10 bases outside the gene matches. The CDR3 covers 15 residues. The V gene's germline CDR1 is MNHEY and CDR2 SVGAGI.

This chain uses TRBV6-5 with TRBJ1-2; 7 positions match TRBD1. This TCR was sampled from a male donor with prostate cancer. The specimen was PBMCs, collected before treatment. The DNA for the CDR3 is TGTGCCAGCAGTGGACGACAGGGAGCCGGCTATGGCTACACCTTC. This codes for CASSGRQGAGYGYTF.